Following are 23 T cell receptor beta chains from one sample sequenced in a study of T-cell memory formation after mild COVID-19. MiXCR, applied by TCRdb to the 5' RACE reads, yields one record per CDR3 protein. The profile covers under 600,000 distinct CDR3 sequences, with roughly 20% appearing a single time and approximately 8.4% taken by the ten largest. Sequencing was performed on PBMCs or a T cell subset sorted from them (not recorded which). The receptors come from an adult woman who had mild COVID-19 (a few samples of this study predate the infection). Cell type and time point are not known.

V and J are TRBV7-6 and TRBJ2-7; TRBD1 aligns across 8 bases. The V gene's germline CDR1 is SGHVS and CDR2 FNYEAQ. This CDR3 is 16 amino acids long. J gave up 6 bases and V 0 bases, and 10 bases lay outside the gene matches. DNA of the CDR3: TGTGCCAGCAGCTTAGCTGCCGGGACAGGACCTGTCGAGCAGTACTTC. Translation gives CASSLAAGTGPVEQYF.

In its sample, this clonotype was seen once. The chain combines TRBV12-3 or TRBV12-4 with TRBJ2-5; 7 positions match TRBD1. Losses at the gene ends were 4 bases for V and 9 bases for J; bases not matched to a gene: 2. The CDR3 loop spans 11 amino acids. This CDR3 reads CASSYRGPQYF. CDR3 DNA sequence: TGTGCCAGCAGTTATAGGGGGCCCCAGTACTTC.

The chain recombines TRBV5-1 with TRBJ2-2; no firm D call. The CDR3 contains 14 residues. Per the germline V gene, CDR1 is SGHRS and CDR2 is YFSETQ. The germline V and J ends were trimmed by 4 bases and 1 base, with 8 bases remaining between them. The CDR3 reads CASSVTGNTGELFF. The CDR3 coding sequence is TGCGCCAGCAGCGTGACTGGGAACACCGGGGAGCTGTTTTTT.

This clonotype appeared many times. The V call is TRBV30, the J call TRBJ2-7; TRBD1 is a possible D gene (6 bases). This CDR3 has 15 amino acids. Per the germline V gene, CDR1 is GTSNPN and CDR2 is SVGIG (reference sequence). Between the trimmed V and J ends, which lost 8 bases and 2 bases, there was a span of 22 bases. This CDR3 is CAGGVRGRKTYEQYF. The CDR3 region has the DNA TGTGCCGGGGGCGTTCGGGGCCGAAAAACCTACGAGCAGTACTTC.

This clonotype has just a few counts. Sequence at one end of the junction differs from germline and may be a read error. The CDR3 spells CASSQDRLAGVRAF. CDR3 in DNA: TGTGCCAGCAGCCAAGATCGGCTAGCGGGAGTTAGGGCATTC. The rearrangement joins TRBV14 to TRBJ2-1; 10 bases line up with TRBD2. This CDR3 region has 14 residues. Germline-derived CDR1 and CDR2 are SGHDN and FVKESK.

A single count supports this clonotype. J is TRBJ2-5 and V is TRBV20-1; 13 bases align to TRBD2. CDR3 size: 18 residues. V gave up 5 bases and J gave up 1 base; unmatched junction bases: 13. Germline CDR1 and CDR2: DFQATT and SNEGSKA (reference sequence). The CDR3 loop is CSAVTSGGWGWVQETQYF. For the CDR3, the DNA is TGCAGTGCTGTGACTAGCGGGGGGTGGGGATGGGTCCAAGAGACCCAGTACTTC.

This clonotype showed up just a few times. The rearrangement uses TRBV24-1 and TRBJ2-5; a weak D match, TRBD1 (5 bases). Between the trimmed V and J ends, which lost 3 bases and 5 bases, there was a span of 24 bases. The CDR3 has 18 residues. Germline values: CDR1 KGHDR, CDR2 SFDVKD. The chain's CDR3 is CATSDRGPQQVLSETQYF. CDR3 nucleotides: TGTGCCACCAGTGATCGCGGCCCCCAACAGGTACTGTCGGAGACCCAGTACTTC.

The chain couples TRBV12-3 or TRBV12-4 to TRBJ1-2; D is perhaps TRBD1 (5 bases). The CDR3 length is 13 residues. The V gene lost 3 bases and the J gene lost 8 bases, with 13 bases spanning the gap. The CDR3 nucleotides are TGTGCCAGCAGTTTCAAACAGGACGGCGGCTACACCTTC. This encodes CASSFKQDGGYTF.

This clonotype was counted a few times. The chain links TRBV6-1 to TRBJ1-1; TRBD1 is a possible D gene (6 bases). V was shortened by 8 bases and J by 4 bases, with 20 bases between the two germline ends. Germline loops: CDR1 MNHNS, CDR2 SASEGT. The CDR3 totals 15 residues. The CDR3 coding sequence is TGTGCCAGCGTCAAGGGGGGAGGGAGAGGCACTGAAGCTTTCTTT. Residues: CASVKGGGRGTEAFF.

The rearrangement links TRBV2 to TRBJ1-1, with D perhaps TRBD1 (6 bases). This CDR3 has 15 residues. V lost 10 bases and J 0 bases, leaving 18 bases between the germline ends. The germline V gene has CDR1 SNHLY and CDR2 FYNNEI. CDR3 residues: CANSGDVGMNTEAFF. For the CDR3, the DNA is TGTGCCAACTCAGGGGATGTTGGAATGAACACTGAAGCTTTCTTT. The whole variable domain, filled in from reference TRBV2 and TRBJ1-1, reads EPEVTQTPSHQVTQMGQEVILRCVPISNHLYFYWYRQILGQKVEFLVSFYNNEISEKSEIFDDQFSVERPDGSNFTLKIRSTKLEDSAMYFCANSGDVGMNTEAFFGQGTRLTVV.

Only a few counts were recorded for this clonotype. The rearrangement links TRBV3-1 to TRBJ2-1; 8 nucleotides match TRBD2. Germline V gives CDR1 LGHDT, CDR2 YNNKEL (reference sequence). Losses at the gene ends were 0 bases for V and 8 bases for J; bases not matched to a gene: 6. CDR3 size: 15 residues. CDR3 bases: TGTGCCAGCAGCCAAGATCCGGGGGGGCGGGATGAGCAGTTCTTC. Translated, it gives CASSQDPGGRDEQFF.

The J gene is TRBJ2-1, the V gene TRBV15, with D possibly TRBD2 on 5 matching bases. Trimming took off 3 bases at V and 7 bases at J, with 10 bases between the two ends. The germline gives CDR1 LNHNV, CDR2 YYDKDF (reference sequence). The CDR3 has 13 residues. Here the CDR3 reads CATSSRTGNEQFF. The CDR3 region has the DNA TGTGCCACCAGCAGCCGGACGGGGAATGAGCAGTTCTTC.

This clonotype was seen ten or more times. The V gene is TRBV7-9, the J gene TRBJ2-7, with unresolved D. CDR1 SEHNR and CDR2 FQNEAQ come from the germline V gene (reference sequence). The V and J ends lost 1 base and 5 bases respectively, with 6 bases between them. The CDR3 spans 12 residues. CDR3 loop: CASSLVGHEQYF. The DNA for the CDR3 is TGTGCCAGCAGCTTAGTGGGTCACGAGCAGTACTTC.

The chain combines TRBV19 with TRBJ1-6, with D maybe TRBD1 (5 bases). Trimming left V 5 bases short and J 3 bases short, with 14 bases between. The CDR3 is 16 residues long. Germline V lookup: CDR1 LNHDA, CDR2 SQIVND (reference sequence). The CDR3 sequence is CASSSGRANYNSPLHF. CDR3 DNA: TGTGCCAGTAGTTCGGGACGCGCGAACTATAATTCACCCCTCCACTTT.

The rearrangement links TRBV18 to TRBJ2-4; no reliable D call. In germline, CDR1 is KGHSH, CDR2 LQKENI. CDR3 length equals 15 residues. V was clipped by 3 bases and J by 0 bases, with 9 bases between them. CDR3 sequence: CASSPDILAKNIQYF. DNA of the CDR3: TGTGCCAGCTCACCTGATATTTTAGCCAAAAACATTCAGTACTTC.

In this sample, this clonotype turned up many times. V gene TRBV12-3 or TRBV12-4 combines with J gene TRBJ2-3; D gene ambiguous. The CDR3 consists of 11 residues. Trimming removed 6 bases at V and 2 bases at J, with 3 bases between. CDR3 sequence: CASRTTDTQYF. CDR3 sequence (DNA): TGTGCCAGCAGGACCACAGATACGCAGTATTTT.

The chain joins TRBV5-6 to TRBJ1-2; TRBD1 matches at 9 bases. Germline CDR1 is SGHDT and CDR2 is YYEEEE. V was pared by 3 bases and J by 5 bases, with 20 bases of the junction left unmatched. This CDR3 contains 19 residues. The CDR3: CASSYLTGTGSEVSYGYTF. Written as DNA, the CDR3 is TGTGCCAGCAGCTACTTGACCGGGACAGGGTCTGAAGTTTCGTATGGCTACACCTTC.

Ten or more counts support this clonotype. The CDR3 sequence: CASPYPPRGSGGPSSYNEQFF. The CDR3, as DNA: TGTGCCAGCCCCTACCCCCCTCGGGGTAGCGGGGGGCCGAGCTCCTACAATGAGCAGTTCTTC. The chain has TRBV7-2 and TRBJ2-1; 10 bases map to TRBD2. Trimming cost V 8 bases and J 0 bases; bases outside gene matches: 22. The V gene's germline CDR1 is SGHTA and CDR2 FQGNSA. The CDR3 is 21 amino acids.

V gene TRBV5-1 combines with J gene TRBJ1-2; 9 nucleotides match TRBD1. Germline lookup yields CDR1 SGHRS and CDR2 YFSETQ. The ends lost 4 bases at V and 8 bases at J; junction bases unmatched: 12. The CDR3 covers 15 residues. The CDR3 nucleotides read TGCGCCAGCAGCCTGGAAGGACAGGGGACTGGGGGCTACACCTTC. It yields the protein CASSLEGQGTGGYTF.

The rearrangement joins TRBV6-2 or TRBV6-3 to TRBJ1-1; TRBD1 might be the D (5 bases). The length of the CDR3 is 12 residues. V dropped 6 bases and J dropped 9 bases, with 14 bases sitting between them. Per germline, CDR1 MNHEY and CDR2 SVGEGT. The DNA for the CDR3 is TGTGCCAGCAGCACAGGAGACAGAAAAGCTTTCTTT. This translates into CASSTGDRKAFF.

CDR3 nucleotides: TGTGCCAGCGGCCTAGCGGGATACGAGCAGTACTTC. Protein sequence: CASGLAGYEQYF. The chain is built from TRBV3-1 and TRBJ2-7; TRBD2 matches at 9 bases. V trimming: 8 bases; J trimming: 4 bases; junction bases outside the gene matches: 3. This CDR3 is built from 12 residues. Germline loops: CDR1 LGHDT, CDR2 YNNKEL (reference sequence).

In its sample, this clonotype was seen many times. The chain combines TRBV20-1 with TRBJ2-1; maybe TRBD1 (6 bases). Trimming removed 5 bases at V and 0 bases at J, with 14 bases between. CDR1 DFQATT and CDR2 SNEGSKA come from the germline V gene (reference sequence). The CDR3 has 15 residues. Here the CDR3 DNA reads TGCAGTGCTGTACAGGGTTACAGCTCCTACAATGAGCAGTTCTTC. Its protein product is CSAVQGYSSYNEQFF.

This clonotype was detected only once. This sequence joins TRBV7-6 and TRBJ1-5, with D hard to call. V was cut by 5 bases and J by 5 bases, with 13 bases left in between. Germline V gene lookup returns CDR1 SGHVS and CDR2 FNYEAQ. CDR3 size: 14 residues. The CDR3 DNA sequence: TGTGCCAGCAGCCCTTATCGGGCGGATCAGCCCCAGCATTTT. Translation: CASSPYRADQPQHF.